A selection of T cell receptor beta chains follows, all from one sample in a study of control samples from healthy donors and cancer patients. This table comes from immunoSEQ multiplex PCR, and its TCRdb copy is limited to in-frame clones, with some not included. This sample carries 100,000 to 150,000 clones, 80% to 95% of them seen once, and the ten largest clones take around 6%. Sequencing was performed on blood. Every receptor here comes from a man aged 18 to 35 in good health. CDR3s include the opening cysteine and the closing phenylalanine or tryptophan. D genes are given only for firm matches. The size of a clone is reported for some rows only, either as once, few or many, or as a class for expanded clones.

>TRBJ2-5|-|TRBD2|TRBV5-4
TGTGCCAGCAGCTTGCGGACTAGCGGGGAAGAGACCCAGTACTTC
CASSLRTSGEETQYF
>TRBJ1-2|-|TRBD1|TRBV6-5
TGTGCCAGCAGTTACACAGGGGGGACGGATGGCTACACCTTC
CASSYTGGTDGYTF
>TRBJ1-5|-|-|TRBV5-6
TGTGCCAGCAGCATGGGGGGTTATAGCAATCAGCCCCAGCATTTT
CASSMGGYSNQPQHF
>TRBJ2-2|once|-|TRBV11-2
TGTGCCAGCAGCTTCTCAGAGGCTTGGTCAGCGAACACCGGGGAGCTGTTTTTT
CASSFSEAWSANTGELFF
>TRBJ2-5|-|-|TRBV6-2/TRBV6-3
TGTGCCAGCAGCCTCCAAGAGACCCAGTACTTC
CASSLQETQYF
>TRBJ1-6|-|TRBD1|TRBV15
TGTGCCACCAGCACCGGACAGGGATATAATTCACCCCTCCACTTT
CATSTGQGYNSPLHF
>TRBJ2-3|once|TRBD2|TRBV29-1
TGCAGCGTTCAAAAGCGGGGGGGCGGCACAGATACGCAGTATTTT
CSVQKRGGGTDTQYF
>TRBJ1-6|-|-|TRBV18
TGTGCCAGCTCGGAAGGGGGGCCACCCCTCCACTTT
CASSEGGPPLHF
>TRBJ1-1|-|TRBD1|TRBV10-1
TGCGCCAGCAGTGAATCAGGGACAGGGACGGACACTGAAGCTTTCTTT
CASSESGTGTDTEAFF
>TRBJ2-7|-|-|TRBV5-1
TGCGCCAGCAGCTTGGGGACATTTTACGAGCAGTACTTC
CASSLGTFYEQYF
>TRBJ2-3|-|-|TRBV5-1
TGCGCCAGCAGCTTGGTCGGCAGGGAAGATACGCAGTATTTT
CASSLVGREDTQYF
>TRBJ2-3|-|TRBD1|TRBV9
TGTGCCAGCAGCGCCGACAGGGGTACGTCAGATACGCAGTATTTT
CASSADRGTSDTQYF
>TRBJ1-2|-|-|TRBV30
TGTGCCTGGAGTGGCCAGGGTAATAACTATGGCTACACCTTC
CAWSGQGNNYGYTF
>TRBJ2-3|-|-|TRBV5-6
TGTGCCAGCAGCTTGGCCAAGGGTACAGATACGCAGTATTTT
CASSLAKGTDTQYF
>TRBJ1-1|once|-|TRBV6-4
TGTGCCACCTCAAGGGCCCTTAACACTGAAGCTTTCTTT
CATSRALNTEAFF
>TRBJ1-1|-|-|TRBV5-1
TGCGCCAGCAGCTTGGCGGGAACGGACGTGAACACTGAAGCTTTCTTT
CASSLAGTDVNTEAFF
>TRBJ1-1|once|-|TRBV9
TGTGCCAGCAGCGCGACACTAATGAACACTGAAGCTTTCTTT
CASSATLMNTEAFF
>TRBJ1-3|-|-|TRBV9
TGTGCCAGCAGCGTGGGTTTACAGGGAAACACCATATATTTT
CASSVGLQGNTIYF
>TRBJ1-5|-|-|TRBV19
TGTGCCAGTAATCAGGCCGGGGATAGGGTTAAAGGCAATCAGCCCCAGCATTTT
CASNQAGDRVKGNQPQHF
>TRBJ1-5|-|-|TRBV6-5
TGTGCCACCAGACAATTGTGGGGAGATCAGCCCCAGCATTTT
CATRQLWGDQPQHF
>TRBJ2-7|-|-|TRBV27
TGTGCCAGCAGTTTAATGGGGGGGCGCCTCGAGCAGTACTTC
CASSLMGGRLEQYF
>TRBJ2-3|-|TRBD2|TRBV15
TGTGCCACCAGCAGAGTAGCGGGGGGCACAGATACGCAGTATTTT
CATSRVAGGTDTQYF
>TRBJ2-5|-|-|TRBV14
TGTGCCAGCAGCCAAGCCGGCGTGGAGACCCAGTACTTC
CASSQAGVETQYF
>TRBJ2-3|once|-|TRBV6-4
TGTGCCAGCAGCGTGGGGGTCACAGATACGCAGTATTTT
CASSVGVTDTQYF
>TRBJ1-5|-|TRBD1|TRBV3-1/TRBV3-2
TGTGCCAGCAGCCTCGGGACAGTCAATCAGCCCCAGCATTTT
CASSLGTVNQPQHF
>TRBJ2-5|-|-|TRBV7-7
TGTGCCAGCAGCTTACATCCGGGCCAAGAGACCCAGTACTTC
CASSLHPGQETQYF
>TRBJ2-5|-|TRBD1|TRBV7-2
TGTGCCAGCTCATACAGGGGACAGGAGACCCAGTACTTC
CASSYRGQETQYF
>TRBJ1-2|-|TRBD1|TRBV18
TGTGCCAGCTCACCGGACAGGGCGCTCGACGGCTACACCTTC
CASSPDRALDGYTF
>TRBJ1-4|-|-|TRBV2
TGTGCCAGCATGAATGTTGAAAAACTGTTTTTT
CASMNVEKLFF
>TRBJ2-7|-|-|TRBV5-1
TGCGCCAGCAGCTTGGATCTATTAGGGAAACCCTACGAGCAGTACTTC
CASSLDLLGKPYEQYF
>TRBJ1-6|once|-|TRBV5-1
TGCGCCAGCAGCCCGGAGGGTAGTTCACCCCTCCACTTT
CASSPEGSSPLHF
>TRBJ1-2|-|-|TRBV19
TGTGCCAGCCACCACGCGGGTCAGGTTGGCTACACCTTC
CASHHAGQVGYTF
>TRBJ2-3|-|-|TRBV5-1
TGCGCCAGCAGCTTAACAGCAGACCGCACAGATACGCAGTATTTT
CASSLTADRTDTQYF
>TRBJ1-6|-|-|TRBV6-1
TGTGCCAGCAGTGAAGCCAGGGCTCGTTATTCACCCCTCCACTTT
CASSEARARYSPLHF
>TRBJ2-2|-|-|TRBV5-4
TGTGCCAGCAGTTTCGGTGGCAGGGGAACCGGGGAGCTGTTTTTT
CASSFGGRGTGELFF
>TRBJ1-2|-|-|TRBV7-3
TGTGCCAGCAGCTTTTCCAGGGCCAAGGGTTTGGGCTACACCTTC
CASSFSRAKGLGYTF
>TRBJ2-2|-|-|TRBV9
TGTGCCAGCAGCGCGCAACCGATGGGGTCGAACACCGGGGAGCTGTTTTTT
CASSAQPMGSNTGELFF
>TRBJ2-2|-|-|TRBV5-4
TGTGCCAGCAGCTTGGTTCCAGGGTACACCGGGGAGCTGTTTTTT
CASSLVPGYTGELFF
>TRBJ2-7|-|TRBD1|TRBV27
TGTGCCAGCAGTTTACTCCCCATATCCGAGACAGGGGGCATCTACGAGCAGTACTTC
CASSLLPISETGGIYEQYF
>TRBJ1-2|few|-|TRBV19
TGTGCCAGTAGTATAGGCCACAGGAATGGCTACACCTTC
CASSIGHRNGYTF
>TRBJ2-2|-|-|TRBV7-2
TGTGCCAGCACCCTAAATGCCGGGGAGCTGTTTTTT
CASTLNAGELFF
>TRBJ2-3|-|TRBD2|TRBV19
TGTGCCAGTAGTATTCCTCTAGCGGGGGGCACAGATACGCAGTATTTT
CASSIPLAGGTDTQYF
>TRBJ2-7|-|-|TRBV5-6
TGTGCCAGCAGCGGGGGACTCTACGAGCAGTACTTC
CASSGGLYEQYF
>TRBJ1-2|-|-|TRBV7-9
TGTGCCAGCAGCTTAGCTCCGGGGACCACCACGAACGGGGGCTACACCTTC
CASSLAPGTTTNGGYTF
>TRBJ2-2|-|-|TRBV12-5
TGTGCTAGTGGTTTGGGAAGGTTTACCGGGGAGCTGTTTTTT
CASGLGRFTGELFF
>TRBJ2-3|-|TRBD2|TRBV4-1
TGCGCCAGCAGCCTCCCACCGGGACTACGATTCACAGATACGCAGTATTTT
CASSLPPGLRFTDTQYF
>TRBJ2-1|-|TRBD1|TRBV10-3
TGTGCCATCAGTGAGCCGGGACAGGGGAACTACAATGAGCAGTTCTTC
CAISEPGQGNYNEQFF
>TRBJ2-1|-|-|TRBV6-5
TGTGCCAGCAGTCCCGGGGAGAGCTCCTACAATGAGCAGTTCTTC
CASSPGESSYNEQFF
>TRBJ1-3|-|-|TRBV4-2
TGTGCCAGCAGCCAAGATCAAGGGGCGGGGGGAAACACCATATATTTT
CASSQDQGAGGNTIYF
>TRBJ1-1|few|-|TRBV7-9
TGTGCCAGCAGCTTAGACTTACAGTCACAGGCTTTCTTT
CASSLDLQSQAFF
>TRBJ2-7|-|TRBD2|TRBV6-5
TGTGCCAGCAGGCTCGGGACTAGCGTATACGAGCAGTACTTC
CASRLGTSVYEQYF
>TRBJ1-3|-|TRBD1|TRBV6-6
TGTGCCAGCATCCCCGGGACAGGGAGCTTAGGAAACACCATATATTTT
CASIPGTGSLGNTIYF
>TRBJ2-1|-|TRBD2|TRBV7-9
TGTGCCAGCCGATTGGCGACTAGCGGGGTCGGTGAGCAGTTCTTC
CASRLATSGVGEQFF
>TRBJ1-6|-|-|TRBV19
TGTGCCAGTAGACCCCGGAGTGGGAATTCACCCCTCCACTTT
CASRPRSGNSPLHF